The 5 T cell receptor beta chains listed next were all sequenced from one sample in a study of T cell repertoires in cytomegalovirus infection (dated by TCRdb to between 2018 and 2021). These receptors have no known antigen. Sequenced using an Illumina HiSeq 1500. The public reads were run again by TCRdb, first through fastp at Q25 and then through MiXCR, and only productive beta chains were kept. Entries are consolidated by CDR3 protein sequence, retaining the most common genes and DNA. The sample yields 230,000 or so distinct CDR3 sequences; 35% to 45% were counted once. Approximately 59% of the sample is taken by the ten largest. Read against the paper, the sample's treatment or condition label means: in vitro stimulation with specific CMV peptide epitopes to enrich CMV-specific T cells. The sequenced sample was CD8+ T cells from cultured PBMCs, obtained from culture after CMV antigen stimulation. The receptors were sampled from a human donor in good health (CMV status not recorded). Some clones in this sample may be carry-over from other donors' samples.

This clonotype was seen repeatedly, ten times or more. As DNA, the CDR3 is TGTGCCAGCAGCTTAGTAGGGGGACCCACAGATACGCAGTATTTT. Translating it yields CASSLVGGPTDTQYF. The chain has TRBV7-6 and TRBJ2-3; TRBD1 is a possible D gene (6 bases). Germline V lookup: CDR1 SGHVS, CDR2 FNYEAQ. V lost 1 base and J 2 bases, leaving 10 bases between the germline ends. The CDR3 totals 15 residues.

This sequence joins TRBV27 and TRBJ2-1; TRBD2 matches 8 bases. V was clipped by 5 bases and J by 7 bases; unmatched bases: 13. The CDR3 totals 16 residues. CDR1 is MNHEY, CDR2 SMNVEV, per germline (reference sequence). CDR3 in amino acids: CASSPRLARLGNEQFF. The CDR3 DNA is TGTGCCAGCAGTCCAAGACTAGCGAGGTTGGGAAATGAGCAGTTCTTC.

This clonotype showed up just a few times. The J gene is TRBJ1-1, the V gene TRBV12-3 or TRBV12-4, with TRBD1 matching over 8 bases. J gave up 4 bases and V 6 bases, and 10 bases lay outside the gene matches. This CDR3 spans 15 amino acids. The CDR3 nucleotides read TGTGCCAGCAGGAGTGCAGGGGGCGAGAGCACTGAAGCTTTCTTT. Its protein is CASRSAGGESTEAFF.

This chain uses TRBV28 with TRBJ2-3; a weak D match, TRBD1 (6 bases). This CDR3 spans 17 amino acids. The ends were cut back, 2 bases at V and 4 bases at J, with 19 bases in the middle. The germline CDR1 and CDR2 sequences are MDHEN and SYDVKM. This CDR3 reads CASSLRKTGSVSDTQYF. CDR3 bases: TGTGCCAGCAGTTTAAGGAAAACAGGGTCAGTTTCAGATACGCAGTATTTT.

The chain has TRBV12-3 or TRBV12-4 and TRBJ1-2; D possibly corresponds to TRBD1 (5 bases). Trimming stripped 3 bases from V and 3 bases from J, with 8 bases between. The CDR3 runs 13 residues. CDR3 loop: CASSFGTDYGYTF. DNA of the CDR3: TGTGCCAGCAGTTTTGGGACGGACTATGGCTACACCTTC.